This TCR beta chain was captured in a study of beta chain features in type 1 diabetes. Overall study results and limits: Healthy donors had naive, central memory and Treg TCRB repertoires that appeared less similar than those seen among patients. Any HLA-type effect on TCRB rearrangement remained unresolved here.

The CDR3 extends over 14 amino acids. Germline CDR1 reads SNHLY; CDR2 reads FYNNEI. V was cut by 5 bases and J by 5 bases, with 15 bases left in between. Every isolated RNA sample was fully reverse transcribed, so sequencing captured expressed TCRB transcripts. Using immunoSEQ multiplex PCR, the repertoire was profiled, and TCRdb retains in-frame clones only, with some absent. The sample has hundreds of thousands of clones; around 15% are singletons. This clone has just a few counts. Its target is not known. The TCR originated in a man aged 18 to 29 in good health. Sequencing was done on a sample of naive CD4+ T cells from blood. The V and J genes are TRBV2 and TRBJ1-1; the D is unclear. The CDR3 spells CASSWKQRGTEAFF. The CDR3 DNA sequence: TGTGCCAGCAGTTGGAAGCAAAGAGGGACTGAAGCTTTCTTT.